The TCR beta chain described here comes from a study of blood T cell repertoires in COVID-19. Overall study: The study drew acute and convalescent COVID-19 samples from the United States, Italy and Spain. T cells, B-cell-depleted T cells, or PBMCs provided the cDNA or gDNA that served as material.

Original data processing: Cell counts per sample came from amplifying reference gene primers. The protocol was immunoSEQ multiplex PCR, while the TCRdb copy is restricted to in-frame clones and leaves out a portion. V, J and clone size reflect that table, while D and trimming were determined from the DNA. This sample has some 130,000 clones; 80% to 90% occur once, and the top ten carry about 13%. The germline CDR1 and CDR2 sequences are SEHNR and FQNEAQ (reference sequence). The CDR3 covers 13 residues. Deletions cut 5 bases from V and 8 bases from J, with 15 bases between. V is TRBV7-9 and J is TRBJ1-2; D possibly corresponds to TRBD1 (5 bases). The receptor was derived from a human donor in a cohort sampled during active COVID-19. Sample: peripheral blood. The CDR3 region is CASSLDRASGYTF. DNA for the CDR3: TGTGCCAGCAGCCTAGACAGAGCAAGCGGCTACACCTTC.